This is a list of T cell receptor beta chains from one sample in a study of beta chain features in type 1 diabetes. TCRdb's copy holds only in-frame clones and misses some; the assay was immunoSEQ multiplex PCR. The table has some 500,000 clones, over 10% seen once; the top ten hold roughly 0.046%. Sequenced sample: naive CD4+ T cells from blood. The receptors were gathered from a woman in her late teens or twenties in good health. Both conserved end residues are part of each CDR3. D genes are given only for firm matches. Size values are once, few and many counts, or a class for expanded clones, and some rows have none.

CDR3 length,D gene,V gene,J gene,clone size,CDR3 protein,CDR3 DNA
15,NA,TRBV6-5,TRBJ2-3,NA,CASWRAGTSTDTQYF,TGTGCCAGCTGGCGGGCGGGTACAAGCACAGATACGCAGTATTTT
17,TRBD2,TRBV5-4,TRBJ2-5,few,CASSLGQSGSVGETQYF,TGTGCCAGCAGCTTGGGACAGAGCGGGAGTGTGGGAGAGACCCAGTACTTC
17,NA,TRBV27,TRBJ2-4,few,CASSFRIPGREKHVAYF,TGTGCCAGCAGTTTTAGGATTCCGGGACGAGAGAAACACGTGGCGTACTTC
15,NA,TRBV10-3,TRBJ2-1,NA,CAISDGRVTYNEQFF,TGTGCCATCAGTGATGGCAGGGTAACCTACAATGAGCAGTTCTTC
15,TRBD1,TRBV5-1,TRBJ2-3,few,CASSFGTGGPDTQYF,TGCGCCAGCAGCTTCGGGACAGGGGGCCCAGATACGCAGTATTTT
15,NA,TRBV6-5,TRBJ2-3,NA,CASSYYGSLTDTQYF,TGTGCCAGCAGTTACTACGGCAGCCTCACAGATACGCAGTATTTT
16,NA,TRBV4-3,TRBJ2-2,few,CASSPRLTPNTGELFF,TGCGCCAGCAGCCCTCGTCTTACACCGAACACCGGGGAGCTGTTTTTT
14,TRBD1,TRBV30,TRBJ2-7,few,CAWSADRGGLKQYF,TGTGCCTGGAGCGCAGACAGGGGGGGGTTGAAGCAGTACTTC
15,TRBD1,TRBV29-1,TRBJ2-1,NA,CSSGQGAMKRNEQFF,TGCAGCTCCGGACAGGGGGCTATGAAGAGGAATGAGCAGTTCTTC
16,TRBD2,TRBV5-1,TRBJ2-3,few,CASSSGLAGSTDTQYF,TGCGCCAGCAGCTCCGGACTAGCGGGTTCCACAGATACGCAGTATTTT
13,NA,TRBV6-6,TRBJ1-3,few,CASSYPPWNTIYF,TGTGCCAGCAGTTACCCTCCCTGGAACACCATATATTTT
12,NA,TRBV9,TRBJ2-3,NA,CASRGRTDTQYF,TGTGCCAGCCGGGGACGCACAGATACGCAGTATTTT
12,NA,TRBV15,TRBJ2-7,NA,CATSMNGYEQYF,TGTGCCACCAGCATGAACGGATACGAGCAGTACTTC
13,NA,TRBV6-1,TRBJ2-6,NA,CASSEAGANVLTF,TGTGCCAGCAGTGAAGCTGGGGCCAACGTCCTGACTTTC
16,TRBD1,TRBV7-3,TRBJ2-1,NA,CASSLQGPRSYNEQFF,TGTGCCAGCAGTCTACAGGGGCCTCGATCCTACAATGAGCAGTTCTTC
13,NA,TRBV15,TRBJ2-7,NA,CATSRDASYEQYF,TGTGCCACCAGCAGAGACGCGTCCTACGAGCAGTACTTC
17,TRBD2,TRBV7-3,TRBJ2-1,few,CASSLGTSGRANNEQFF,TGTGCCAGCAGCTTAGGGACTAGCGGGAGGGCCAACAATGAGCAGTTCTTC
13,NA,TRBV6-6,TRBJ2-1,few,CASSYGYYNEQFF,TGTGCCAGCAGTTACGGTTACTACAATGAGCAGTTCTTC
11,NA,TRBV20-1,TRBJ2-7,NA,CSARQGNEQYF,TGCAGTGCTAGACAGGGAAACGAGCAGTACTTC
16,NA,TRBV28,TRBJ1-1,NA,CASSPAGTEMNTEAFF,TGTGCCAGCAGCCCCGCCGGTACAGAAATGAACACTGAAGCTTTCTTT
18,TRBD2,TRBV7-2,TRBJ2-6,few,CASSLRGGRSSGANVLTF,TGTGCCAGCAGCTTACGGGGGGGACGGAGCTCTGGGGCCAACGTCCTGACTTTC
15,TRBD2,TRBV18,TRBJ2-5,NA,CASSPSGRLQETQYF,TGTGCCAGCTCCCCTAGCGGGAGACTCCAAGAGACCCAGTACTTC
14,NA,TRBV7-2,TRBJ2-4,few,CASSSVGPKNIQYF,TGTGCCAGCAGCTCCGTGGGGCCCAAAAACATTCAGTACTTC
14,NA,TRBV28,TRBJ2-6,NA,CASSSGTRANVLTF,TGTGCCAGCAGTTCCGGAACCAGGGCCAACGTCCTGACTTTC
13,NA,TRBV7-2,TRBJ2-7,few,CASSFGLLYEQYF,TGTGCCAGCAGTTTCGGACTCCTTTACGAGCAGTACTTC
16,NA,TRBV7-8,TRBJ1-4,once,CASSLARDPRNEKLFF,TGTGCCAGCAGCTTAGCGCGGGACCCCCGTAATGAAAAACTGTTTTTT
12,NA,TRBV11-3,TRBJ2-1,few,CASSLEGNEQFF,TGTGCCAGCAGCTTAGAAGGGAATGAGCAGTTCTTC
16,NA,TRBV4-1,TRBJ2-5,NA,CASSPPSFTGQETQYF,TGCGCCAGCAGCCCCCCCTCTTTTACGGGGCAAGAGACCCAGTACTTC
15,NA,TRBV28,TRBJ1-5,NA,CASTQRQALNQPQHF,TGTGCCAGCACCCAGAGACAGGCCCTCAATCAGCCCCAGCATTTT
14,TRBD2,TRBV6-7,TRBJ2-7,few,CASSRREKPYEQYF,TGTGCCAGCAGTAGGCGGGAGAAACCCTACGAGCAGTACTTC
15,TRBD2,TRBV4-3,TRBJ2-7,NA,CASSQETSGTYEQYF,TGCGCCAGCAGCCAAGAGACTAGCGGGACCTACGAGCAGTACTTC
18,TRBD1,TRBV2,TRBJ2-7,NA,CASSLGQGRTSRFYEQYF,TGTGCCAGCAGTCTGGGACAGGGCCGAACGTCCCGTTTCTACGAGCAGTACTTC
14,NA,TRBV7-6,TRBJ2-5,NA,CASSSQTHSETQYF,TGTGCCAGCAGCTCCCAAACTCACTCGGAGACCCAGTACTTC
12,NA,TRBV29-1,TRBJ2-1,few,CSGEGFNNEQFF,TGCAGCGGTGAAGGGTTTAACAATGAGCAGTTCTTC
15,TRBD2,TRBV7-9,TRBJ2-3,NA,CASRLTSGSTDTQYF,TGTGCCAGCAGGCTGACTAGCGGGAGCACAGATACGCAGTATTTT
16,NA,TRBV4-3,TRBJ2-3,few,CASSQGPSAGTDTQYF,TGCGCCAGCAGCCAGGGGCCTAGTGCAGGGACAGATACGCAGTATTTT
13,NA,TRBV9,TRBJ2-3,NA,CASGRQGTDTQYF,TGTGCCAGCGGACGACAGGGCACAGATACGCAGTATTTT
14,NA,TRBV7-2,TRBJ1-4,few,CASSGSTAFEKLFF,TGTGCCAGCAGCGGAAGCACGGCCTTTGAAAAACTGTTTTTT
14,TRBD1,TRBV28,TRBJ2-3,few,CASRWTGRKDTQYF,TGTGCCAGCAGATGGACAGGCCGAAAAGATACGCAGTATTTT
16,NA,TRBV7-2,TRBJ2-2,NA,CASSLVSSGTSGELFF,TGTGCCAGCAGCTTAGTTTCGTCAGGGACGTCCGGGGAGCTGTTTTTT
16,NA,TRBV14,TRBJ2-3,NA,CASSQESAVSTDTQYF,TGTGCCAGCAGCCAAGAATCAGCGGTGAGCACAGATACGCAGTATTTT
16,NA,TRBV9,TRBJ2-2,NA,CASSVSTWGAPGELFF,TGTGCCAGCAGCGTATCGACTTGGGGGGCCCCCGGGGAGCTGTTTTTT
14,NA,TRBV5-4,TRBJ2-1,few,CASSSDLGYNEQFF,TGTGCCAGCAGCTCAGACTTGGGATACAATGAGCAGTTCTTC
17,NA,TRBV13,TRBJ2-2,NA,CASSLAGLFSNTGELFF,TGTGCCAGCAGCTTGGCAGGACTGTTCTCGAACACCGGGGAGCTGTTTTTT
14,TRBD1,TRBV5-1,TRBJ2-6,NA,CASTTGNGANVLTF,TGCGCCAGCACGACAGGGAACGGGGCCAACGTCCTGACTTTC
15,TRBD2,TRBV18,TRBJ2-3,few,CASSPSSGSTDTQYF,TGTGCCAGCTCACCCTCTAGCGGTAGCACAGATACGCAGTATTTT
16,TRBD2,TRBV7-6,TRBJ2-1,NA,CASSKLAGVIYNEQFF,TGTGCCAGCAGCAAACTAGCGGGAGTCATCTACAATGAGCAGTTCTTC
12,NA,TRBV15,TRBJ1-1,NA,CATSRRQPEAFF,TGTGCCACCAGCAGACGGCAGCCTGAAGCTTTCTTT
13,TRBD1,TRBV28,TRBJ1-2,NA,CASSLTGGYGYTF,TGTGCCAGCAGTTTAACAGGGGGATATGGCTACACCTTC
11,NA,TRBV5-1,TRBJ2-3,NA,CASSLEGGQYF,TGCGCCAGCAGCTTGGAGGGTGGGCAGTATTTT
15,NA,TRBV5-6,TRBJ2-3,NA,CASSSMTGVTDTQYF,TGTGCCAGCAGCTCGATGACAGGAGTCACAGATACGCAGTATTTT
16,NA,TRBV18,TRBJ1-1,few,CASSRSTGTSNTEAFF,TGTGCCAGCTCACGCTCTACCGGGACATCTAACACTGAAGCTTTCTTT